A single sample gave rise to the 25 T cell receptor beta chains below, sequenced in a study of monozygotic twins with cystic fibrosis. The data were produced by immunoSEQ multiplex PCR, yet TCRdb's version contains in-frame clones alone and is incomplete. The sample holds about 15,000 clones, roughly 98% seen once. Specimen: blood. These receptors all come from a girl aged 2 to 9 with cystic fibrosis.

The V gene is TRBV5-1, the J gene TRBJ1-2, with unresolved D. Germline loops: CDR1 SGHRS, CDR2 YFSETQ. This CDR3 spans 15 amino acids. Between the trimmed V and J ends, which lost 2 bases and 0 bases, there was a span of 11 bases. The CDR3 region is CASSLSVPANYGYTF. CDR3 DNA: TGCGCCAGCAGCTTATCGGTCCCAGCTAACTATGGCTACACCTTC.

This chain uses TRBV6-5 with TRBJ2-7, with 12 bases identical to TRBD2. The V segment lost 5 bases and the J segment 5 bases; nucleotides outside the gene matches: 4. The CDR3 sequence is 14 residues long. The germline V gene has CDR1 MNHEY and CDR2 SVGAGI. The CDR3 protein is CASSPSGRANEQYF. The CDR3 DNA sequence: TGTGCCAGCAGTCCTAGCGGGAGGGCGAACGAGCAGTACTTC.

The rearrangement links TRBV10-1 to TRBJ2-5, with TRBD1 matching over 8 bases. The J call may be incorrect, as the DNA end agrees better with TRBJ2-7. CDR1 is WNHNN and CDR2 is SYGVQD in the germline V gene (reference sequence). The CDR3 loop spans 13 amino acids. The CDR3 region has the DNA TGCGCCAGCACGGGACAGGTAATCCACGAGCAGTACTTC. It translates to CASTGQVIHEQYF.

The chain's CDR3 is CASSRPTGEQYF. The CDR3 nucleotides read TGTGCCAGCAGTCGCCCGACAGGCGAGCAGTACTTC. The rearrangement links TRBV25-1 to TRBJ2-7, with a weak D call TRBD1 (6 bases). The germline CDR1 and CDR2 sequences are MGHDK and SYGVNS. There are 12 residues in the CDR3. V was pared by 5 bases and J by 6 bases, with 11 bases between.

The genes are TRBV7-8 and TRBJ2-7, with D possibly called TRBD1 or TRBD2 (5 bases each). The V end was cut by 1 base, the J end by 3 bases, with 16 bases between. The CDR3 sequence is 16 residues long. CDR1 is SGHVS, CDR2 FQNEAQ, per germline. This chain's CDR3 is CASSLDVGATVYEQYF. The CDR3 nucleotides are TGTGCCAGCAGCTTAGATGTCGGGGCCACCGTCTACGAGCAGTACTTC.

In regard to this clone: One end of the junction varies from germline; a read error may be responsible. The rearrangement links TRBV7-7 to TRBJ2-2; unclear D gene. The CDR3 consists of 17 residues. Germline CDR1 and CDR2: SSHAT and FNYEAQ (reference sequence). DNA for the CDR3: TGTGCTAGCAGTTTAACAGAATTTAAACCGAACACCGGGGAGCTGTTTTTT. It translates to CASSLTEFKPNTGELFF.

The chain couples TRBV2 to TRBJ2-5; weak D call: TRBD2 (5 bases). Trimming took off 4 bases at V and 4 bases at J, with 7 bases between the two ends. The CDR3 is 12 residues long. Germline CDR1 SNHLY, CDR2 FYNNEI. For the CDR3, the DNA is TGTGCCAGCAGTGTCGAGGGAGAGACCCAGTACTTC. Its protein is CASSVEGETQYF.

In this sample, this clone turned up a few times. The gene calls are TRBV5-6 and TRBJ2-5; D gene ambiguous. The CDR3 is 13 residues long. Trimming cost V 3 bases and J 4 bases, with 10 bases left between them. CDR1 is SGHDT, CDR2 YYEEEE, per germline. DNA for the CDR3: TGTGCCAGCAGCTCGTGGTCTCCAGAGACCCAGTACTTC. The encoded protein is CASSSWSPETQYF.

The V and J genes are TRBV18 and TRBJ2-2; 7 positions agree with TRBD1. The germline gives CDR1 KGHSH, CDR2 LQKENI. Trimming at V came to 1 base and at J to 4 bases, leaving 3 bases not matched to a gene. The CDR3 has 15 amino acids. In DNA form, the CDR3 reads TGTGCCAGCTCACCACTACAGGGGTTCACCGGGGAGCTGTTTTTT. This sequence encodes CASSPLQGFTGELFF.

The J gene is TRBJ2-2, the V gene TRBV11-2; D is unclear. There are 12 residues in the CDR3. Germline lookup yields CDR1 SGHAT and CDR2 FQNNGV. V shed 1 base and J shed 6 bases, with 3 bases lying between them. CDR3 protein: CASSLVPGELFF. Written as DNA, the CDR3 is TGTGCCAGCAGCTTAGTCCCCGGGGAGCTGTTTTTT.

The chain combines TRBV19 with TRBJ2-2, with 8 positions matching TRBD1. J was trimmed by 1 base and V by 6 bases; bases with no gene match: 4. CDR3 length: 15 residues. CDR1 is LNHDA and CDR2 is SQIVND in the germline V gene (reference sequence). CDR3 residues: CASSHRGVNTGELFF. DNA for the CDR3: TGTGCCAGTAGCCACAGGGGGGTGAACACCGGGGAGCTGTTTTTT.

The genes are TRBV25-1 and TRBJ1-1; perhaps TRBD1 as D (5 bases). There are 18 residues in the CDR3. Germline lookup yields CDR1 MGHDK and CDR2 SYGVNS. The ends were cut back, 7 bases at V and 0 bases at J, with 24 bases in the middle. The CDR3 is CASTPDRTLSYMNTEAFF. The CDR3 DNA is TGTGCCAGCACTCCCGACAGAACCTTAAGTTACATGAACACTGAAGCTTTCTTT.

CDR3 sequence: CASSYSGGRAGYEQYF. As DNA, the CDR3 is TGTGCCAGCAGTTACTCGGGCGGGAGGGCCGGGTACGAGCAGTACTTC. V is TRBV6-6 and J is TRBJ2-7; 9 nucleotides align to TRBD2. This CDR3 is 16 amino acids long. J was trimmed by 4 bases and V by 0 bases; bases with no gene match: 7. The germline V gene has CDR1 MNHNY and CDR2 SVGAGI (reference sequence).

The chain employs TRBV5-1 and TRBJ1-2; D is unclear. Germline CDR1 is SGHRS and CDR2 is YFSETQ. Trimming pared 5 bases from V and 4 bases from J, leaving 12 bases between. There are 13 residues in the CDR3. CDR3 DNA: TGCGCCAGCAGGCAAGGGTCCTTCTATGGCTACACCTTC. This sequence encodes CASRQGSFYGYTF.

The chain is built from TRBV5-6 and TRBJ2-7, with 7 bases that match TRBD2. V lost 5 bases and J lost 1; bases outside the gene matches: 9. Germline CDR1 and CDR2: SGHDT and YYEEEE. The CDR3 contains 15 residues. CDR3 residues: CASSPSAGASYEQYF. The CDR3 DNA reads TGTGCCAGCAGTCCTAGCGCGGGAGCTTCCTACGAGCAGTACTTC. The variable domain in full, with the rest retrieved from reference TRBV5-6 and TRBJ2-7, is DAGVTQSPTHLIKTRGQQVTLRCSPKSGHDTVSWYQQALGQGPQFIFQYYEEEERQRGNFPDRFSGHQFPNYSSELNVNALLLGDSALYLCASSPSAGASYEQYFGPGTRLTVT.

In this sample, this clone turned up once. This chain joins TRBV5-1 and TRBJ1-4; tentative D call: TRBD1 (5 bases). The CDR3 totals 15 residues. CDR1 SGHRS and CDR2 YFSETQ come from the germline V gene. V shed 0 bases and J shed 1 base, with 7 bases lying between them. CDR3 protein: CASSLEGKTNEKLFF. In DNA, the CDR3 is TGCGCCAGCAGCTTGGAGGGGAAAACTAATGAAAAACTGTTTTTT.

The chain is built from TRBV5-6 and TRBJ1-2; D is uncertain. There are 16 residues in the CDR3. CDR1 is SGHDT, CDR2 YYEEEE, per germline. Trimming left V 3 bases short and J 4 bases short, with 19 bases between. In DNA form, the CDR3 reads TGTGCCAGCAGCTATCCTTCAGGCCGATTAGGCTATGGCTACACCTTC. Residues: CASSYPSGRLGYGYTF.

J is TRBJ2-7 and V is TRBV27, with a tentative D call TRBD1 (6 bases). V was clipped by 0 bases and J by 5 bases, with 11 bases between them. Germline V gene data show CDR1 as MNHEY and CDR2 as SMNVEV (reference sequence). The CDR3 is 14 residues long. CDR3 sequence: CASSLSADSHEQYF. The CDR3 DNA reads TGTGCCAGCAGTTTATCAGCGGACAGCCACGAGCAGTACTTC.

This sequence joins TRBV5-4 and TRBJ2-3, with D possibly matching TRBD1 (6 bases). In germline, CDR1 is SGHNT, CDR2 YYREEE (reference sequence). V was pared by 4 bases and J by 2 bases, with 17 bases between. CDR3 length: 16 residues. CDR3 residues: CASSLGTSRITDTQYF. In DNA, the CDR3 is TGTGCCAGCAGCCTAGGGACATCTAGGATCACAGATACGCAGTATTTT.

The rearrangement joins TRBV4-1 to TRBJ1-2, with D possibly matching TRBD1 (5 bases). V lost 4 bases and J lost 4, with 16 bases in between. Germline V gives CDR1 MGHRA, CDR2 YSYEKL. The CDR3 is 15 residues long. The CDR3 nucleotides are TGCGCCAGCAGCCCGATTGGGACTGATGGCTATGGCTACACCTTC. Protein: CASSPIGTDGYGYTF.

The V and J genes are TRBV6-5 and TRBJ1-2, with D possibly being TRBD1 (5 bases). This CDR3 is 12 amino acids long. From germline, CDR1 is MNHEY and CDR2 SVGAGI. Trimming took off 7 bases at V and 4 bases at J, with 10 bases between the two ends. This CDR3 reads CASKPGGYGYTF. Here the CDR3 DNA reads TGTGCCAGCAAACCCGGGGGCTATGGCTACACCTTC.

The V gene is TRBV5-1, the J gene TRBJ2-2; D ambiguous. Per the germline V gene, CDR1 is SGHRS and CDR2 is YFSETQ. The CDR3 is 14 amino acids. Trimming removed 1 base at V and 1 base at J, with 5 bases between. The CDR3 nucleotides are TGCGCCAGCAGCTTGCCAGGGAACACCGGGGAGCTGTTTTTT. The encoded protein is CASSLPGNTGELFF.

The chain recombines TRBV10-2 with TRBJ2-1; the D gene is possibly TRBD2 (6 bases). Trimming pared 4 bases from V and 9 bases from J, leaving 19 bases between. The CDR3 contains 15 residues. Germline V CDR1 and CDR2: WSHSY, SAAADI. The CDR3 bases are TGCGCCAGCAGTGCGCGGCGGGGAGGTGGGACTGAGCAGTTCTTC. This gives the protein CASSARRGGGTEQFF.

The chain carries TRBV19 and TRBJ2-4; D perhaps matches TRBD1 (6 bases). Germline CDR1 and CDR2: LNHDA and SQIVND (reference sequence). The CDR3 sequence is 15 residues long. V lost 5 bases to trimming and J lost 3 bases, with 14 bases between them. The CDR3 DNA reads as TGTGCCAGTAGTGTCCAGGGGCCAGGCAAAAACATTCAGTACTTC. It specifies CASSVQGPGKNIQYF.

This chain links TRBV19 with TRBJ1-2; D remains ambiguous. V lost 2 bases and J 13 bases, leaving 20 bases between the germline ends. This CDR3 has 14 amino acids. Germline V gene data show CDR1 as LNHDA and CDR2 as SQIVND (reference sequence). The CDR3 reads CASSIRQDLRVGTF. CDR3 nucleotide sequence: TGTGCCAGTAGTATACGGCAAGATTTAAGGGTCGGCACCTTC.